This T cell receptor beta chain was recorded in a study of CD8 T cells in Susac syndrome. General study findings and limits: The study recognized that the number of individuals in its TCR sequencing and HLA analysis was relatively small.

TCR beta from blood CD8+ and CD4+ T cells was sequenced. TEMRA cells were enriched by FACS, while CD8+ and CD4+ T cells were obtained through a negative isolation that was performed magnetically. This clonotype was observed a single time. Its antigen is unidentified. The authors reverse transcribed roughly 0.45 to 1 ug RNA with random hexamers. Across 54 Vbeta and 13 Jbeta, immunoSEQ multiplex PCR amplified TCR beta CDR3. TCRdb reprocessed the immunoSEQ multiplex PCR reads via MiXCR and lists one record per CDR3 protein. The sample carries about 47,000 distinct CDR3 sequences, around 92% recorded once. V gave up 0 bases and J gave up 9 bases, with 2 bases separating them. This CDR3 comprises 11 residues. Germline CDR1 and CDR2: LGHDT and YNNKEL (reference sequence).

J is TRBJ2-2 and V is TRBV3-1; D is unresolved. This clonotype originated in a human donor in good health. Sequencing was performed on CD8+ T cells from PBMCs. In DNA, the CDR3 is TGTGCCAGCAGCCAAGATTGGGAGCTGTTTTTT. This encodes CASSQDWELFF. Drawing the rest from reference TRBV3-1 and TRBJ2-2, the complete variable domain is DTAVSQTPKYLVTQMGNDKSIKCEQNLGHDTMYWYKQDSKKFLKIMFSYNNKELIINETVPNRFSPKSPDKAHLNLHINSLELGDSAVYFCASSQDWELFFGEGSRLTVL.